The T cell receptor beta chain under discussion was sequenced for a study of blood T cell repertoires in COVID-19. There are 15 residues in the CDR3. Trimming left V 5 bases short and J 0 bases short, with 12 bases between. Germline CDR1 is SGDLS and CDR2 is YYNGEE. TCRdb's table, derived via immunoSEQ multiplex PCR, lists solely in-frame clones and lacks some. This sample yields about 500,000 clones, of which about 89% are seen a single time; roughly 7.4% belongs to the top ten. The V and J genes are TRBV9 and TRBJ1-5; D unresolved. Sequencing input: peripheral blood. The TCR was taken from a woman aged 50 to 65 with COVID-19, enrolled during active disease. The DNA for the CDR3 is TGTGCCAGCAGTCTCGGGAGGGATAGCAATCAGCCCCAGCATTTT. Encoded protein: CASSLGRDSNQPQHF.